This paragraph reports one T cell receptor (beta chain). The sample belongs to a study of neoadjuvant nivolumab and ipilimumab in lung cancer. Deletions cut 6 bases from V and 0 bases from J, with 12 bases between. The CDR3 extends over 15 amino acids. Germline assignment: CDR1 SGHRS and CDR2 YFSETQ. The repertoire was sequenced with immunoSEQ multiplex PCR; TCRdb's copy has only in-frame clones and lacks some. The table shows around 4,500 clones, with roughly 70% occurring only once. The sequencing used tumor tissue, collected after neoadjuvant nivolumab, alone or with ipilimumab, at or shortly before surgery. This sequence was found in an adult with non-small cell lung cancer. This chain joins TRBV5-1 and TRBJ2-2, with D perhaps matching TRBD1 (5 bases). Here the CDR3 reads CASTVDSANTGELFF. CDR3 DNA: TGCGCCAGCACCGTCGACAGCGCGAACACCGGGGAGCTGTTTTTT.